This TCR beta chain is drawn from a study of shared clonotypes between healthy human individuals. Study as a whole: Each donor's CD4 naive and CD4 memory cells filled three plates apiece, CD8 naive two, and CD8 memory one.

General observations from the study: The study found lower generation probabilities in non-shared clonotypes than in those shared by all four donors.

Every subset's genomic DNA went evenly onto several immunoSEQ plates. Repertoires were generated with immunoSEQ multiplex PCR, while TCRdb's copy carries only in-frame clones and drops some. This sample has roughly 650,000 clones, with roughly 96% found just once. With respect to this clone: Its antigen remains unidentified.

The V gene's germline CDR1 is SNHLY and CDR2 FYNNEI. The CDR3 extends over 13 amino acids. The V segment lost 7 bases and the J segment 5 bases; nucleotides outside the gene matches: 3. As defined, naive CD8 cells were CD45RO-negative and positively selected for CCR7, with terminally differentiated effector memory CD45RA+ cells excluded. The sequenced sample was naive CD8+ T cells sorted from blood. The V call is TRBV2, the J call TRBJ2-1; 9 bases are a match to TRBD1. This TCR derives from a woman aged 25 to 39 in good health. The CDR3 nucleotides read TGTGCCAGCATCCACAGGGGGCACAATGAGCAGTTCTTC. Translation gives CASIHRGHNEQFF. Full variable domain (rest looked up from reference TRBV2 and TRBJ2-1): EPEVTQTPSHQVTQMGQEVILRCVPISNHLYFYWYRQILGQKVEFLVSFYNNEISEKSEIFDDQFSVERPDGSNFTLKIRSTKLEDSAMYFCASIHRGHNEQFFGPGTRLTVL.